What follows is one T cell receptor beta chain and its context. This clone turned up a few times. Its target antigen remains unknown. Base qualities are not provided; no much larger clone lies one nucleotide away. In total, 500 to 700 healthy bone marrow donors made up the cohort. All cohort members were sampled while nominally healthy, although unrecorded immune exposures were likely present. The donor tested CMV seropositive and was one of the 289 seropositive cohort members. Every donor gave a peripheral blood sample, and the peripheral blood mononuclear cells from that sample were used for TCR beta sequencing. The Qiagen DNeasy Blood Extraction Kit was used to extract genomic DNA from the blood cell samples. The sample belongs to a study of cytomegalovirus exposure and HLA in healthy donors (TCRdb year 2017). Turning to the overall study: According to an earlier analysis of several hundred of the donors, roughly 180 million T cells yielded 90 million to 140 million unique TCR beta sequences and about 300 Gb of sequence data. On average, roughly 240,000 unique TCR beta nucleotide sequences were sequenced per donor among a few hundred genotyped donors of the cohort, with roughly a sixth of those sequences being non-productive. A separate validation cohort of some 130 different subjects was used in addition to the roughly 700-subject first cohort. To study patterns of TCR occurrence, a later analysis re-analyzed previously published TCR beta repertoires from under 750 donors and added high-resolution HLA genotyping. High-throughput TCR immunosequencing, statistical association of individual TCRs with disease status, and machine learning were combined to predict cytomegalovirus infection status. An early release covering about 600 HLA-typed donors comprised about 300 gigabases of sequencing data and around 80 million unique TCR sequences. A later genetic analysis took genome-wide SNP genotypes for about 65% of the 666 donors and used that subset as a discovery cohort. An earlier analysis of 587 of the donors applied high-throughput TCR beta sequencing to assess whether each TCR beta V gene segment acted as functional or pseudogenic. Among the roughly 400 genotyped donors, more than 70% belonged to the genetic ancestry cluster associated with self-reported Caucasian donors. All discovery cohort repertoires had been generated on a single sequencing platform. The study used immunosequencing to profile the T cell repertoires of about 670 subjects and linked those repertoires to cytomegalovirus serostatus. The study was designed to test whether signatures of past pathogen exposure could be identified by cataloging public T cell receptors. Rather than drawing on any new phenotypic data, the later analysis identified candidate immune exposures from TCR beta sequences and the way those sequences occurred across donors. Donor age, sex, ethnicity and CMV serostatus were compiled alongside the repertoire data. Because of strong linkage in the cohort, roughly five DR-DQ haplotypes were treated as single units for association and clustering. Class I and class II HLA loci were covered by the typing at four-digit resolution. The number of donors typed differed by locus, with about 629-630 for A, B, C, DRB1 and DQB1, around 500 for DQA1, about 610 for DPA1, and some 450 for DPB1.

Receptor libraries were prepared by the immunoSEQ multiplex PCR assay. A mixture of 60 forward primers for TCR Vbeta segments and 13 reverse primers for TCR Jbeta segments was used in the multiplex PCR. The CDR3 region of rearranged TCR beta genes was amplified from genomic DNA with a multiplex PCR assay. The amplified TCR beta libraries were sequenced on the Illumina HiSeq System as 87-base-pair reads. In the authors' own workflow: A later analysis tallied some 79 million unique TCR beta chains across the 666 repertoires, and some 10 million of those chains were shared by two or more donors. Raw reads were error-corrected and collapsed into unique sequences with a nearest-neighbor algorithm that merged closely related sequences to remove PCR and sequencing errors. To assign V, D and J gene segments, CDR3 sequences were aligned to IMGT reference sequences. For a sequence to be retained, at least a six-nucleotide match to both a V gene segment and a J gene segment was required. A rearrangement counted as productive if the CDR3 had no stop codons and remained in frame with V and J, and every other rearrangement counted as non-productive. CDR3 was defined by IMGT convention, running from the second conserved V-encoded cysteine to the conserved J-encoded phenylalanine. Sequences without an unambiguous match to a single V gene segment were excluded from the earlier analysis of almost 600 of the donors. In an earlier analysis of some 590 of the donors, a V segment was called functional when productive rearrangements were above 56.7%, and segregating when the standard deviation between donors exceeded 5%. A statistical classification framework was built to diagnose cytomegalovirus status from the catalog of TCR beta chain sequences. A later analysis assigned V and J genes by comparing TCR nucleotide sequences with IMGT/GENE-DB human TR gene sequences. In a later analysis, CDR3 sequences and most-parsimonious VDJ recombination scenarios were assigned using the TCRdist pipeline. In a later analysis, each TCR beta chain was defined by its CDR3 amino acid sequence together with its V-gene family, and reads lacking a unique V-gene family were excluded. A later analysis removed 550 to 650 highly shared, low-generation-probability nucleotide sequences to deal with suspected cross-contamination and a sequencing artifact. A later analysis calculated a clonal expansion index for each public chain from normalized within-repertoire ranks of inferred template counts. Generation probabilities in a later analysis came from a VDJ recombination model fitted to out-of-frame rearrangements, and those results were checked against IGoR. Hypergeometric tests were used in a later analysis to score TCR-TCR, TCR-HLA and TCR-CMV co-occurrence, with a repertoire-size bias correction applied to the TCR pairs. False discovery rates were estimated in a later analysis by permuting HLA or CMV assignments 20 times. A later analysis grouped co-occurring TCRs with DBSCAN, adding TCRdist sequence similarity when clustering within HLA-allele-positive subsets. Repertoires with fewer than 30,000 or more than 120,000 public chains, plus five repertoires with anomalous nucleotide sharing, were excluded from co-occurrence clustering. TCRdb took over this immuneACCESS table, retaining in-frame rearrangements with V and J assigned. Such tables are incomplete; in checked studies, under half of the missing clones stem from an unresolved V gene, and the remainder is unexplained. V, J and clone size are those of that table, while D and trimming were read from the DNA. Here the sample has approximately 140,000 clones; over 75% occur a single time. Clones ranked in the top ten supply roughly 10% of the sample.

The germline V gene provides CDR1 LGHNA and CDR2 YSLEER. The CDR3 starts with the cysteine, ends with the phenylalanine, and has 15 residues. Kept here is only the CDR3 DNA, which spans 45 bases and is read in frame from base 1. Ends trimmed: V by 2 bases, J by 6 bases; bases unmatched to a gene: 7. The full study reports these points: Roughly uniform sequencing depth across donors was assumed in presence/absence analyses, although this assumption may not hold. Strong co-occurrence of HLA alleles, especially DR and DQ, made assigning TCR associations to individual alleles difficult. A total of 150 to 200 TCR beta chains were listed by the study as associated with cytomegalovirus. Because HLA typing was missing for some donors at each locus, association tests included only the typed subset. In both the original and validation cohorts, the classifier was reported to diagnose cytomegalovirus status with high specificity and sensitivity. Linkage disequilibrium might explain the correlated functional status among segregating V segments, but an unknown experimental factor could not be ruled out. A later genetic analysis reported fewer N-insertions in productive TCRs among donors in an Asian-associated ancestry cluster than the roughly 640-donor mean. A further reported finding was that TCR beta sequences accurately predicted the HLA-A and HLA-B alleles for most subjects in the first cohort. Most TCR sequences were observed very rarely across donors, whereas some public TCRs were present in many individuals. In a later analysis, the rate of TCR association differed among HLA loci, with DRB1 alleles having the most associated TCRs and HLA-C alleles having the fewest. Most CMV-associated TCR beta chains appeared to be HLA-restricted in a later analysis, and the HLA associations seemed to be driven largely by CMV exposure. A later analysis associated approximately 17,000 TCR beta sequences with specific HLA alleles at a false discovery rate of 0.05. Immune exposure information for the cohort was limited to CMV serostatus. According to a later analysis, parvovirus B19, influenza, CMV and Epstein-Barr virus appeared linked to several top co-occurrence clusters. Some IMGT-functional V segments, including TRBV6-2 and TRBV6-3, could not be told apart with the 87-base-pair reads, so those segments were excluded. The authors suggested that the approach could potentially be extended to other disease states and immunological phenotypes. In an earlier analysis of more than 450 of the donors, most TCR beta V segments were observed in productive rearrangements about 87% or about 30% of the time, broadly matching IMGT annotations. In vitro tests confirmed that three of the cytomegalovirus-associated TCR beta chains recognize cytomegalovirus antigens. Compared with equally common non-associated chains, HLA-associated TCR beta chains in a later analysis were more clonally expanded and had lower generation probabilities. A cluster of highly shared sequence variants was judged likely to represent a technical artifact of the sequencing pipeline. In a later genetic analysis, a missense DCLRE1C variant was associated with V-gene and J-gene trimming of TCR beta chains, and the association was replicated in an independent cohort. The earlier analysis of almost 600 of the donors excluded 15 to 20 rarely observed V segments, including chromosome 9 orphons, because counts were too low. This cohort had only TCR beta chains sequenced, and the lack of alpha or paired-chain data limited which features could be detected.

The source is a woman aged 45-65 years in good health and CMV-seropositive. The sequence joins TRBV4-3 to TRBJ1-1, with 9 bases aligning to TRBD1. Sequenced: PBMCs. CDR3 loop: CASSQPGQGWSEAFF. In nucleotides, the sequence is TGCGCCAGCAGCCAACCCGGACAGGGGTGGTCTGAAGCTTTCTTT.